This entry concerns a single T cell receptor beta chain. Its target is not known. The read finishes 3 residues shy of the CDR3 end, and the germline J gene is used to complete it. The data were taken from a study of Tregs in tolerant kidney transplant recipients. Related graft donors supplied nonmyeloablative bone marrow transplants, and mixed chimerism was transient. Unstimulated Tregs (CD4+CD25+CD127-) and CD4+CD25- non-Tregs were sorted from PBMCs. There are 15 residues in the CDR3. Germline CDR1 reads SGHRS; CDR2 reads YFSETQ. V was trimmed by 0 bases and J by 4 bases, leaving 12 bases between them. Broader study findings: Biological reproducibility was not directly addressed, but technical replication error appeared minimal. Antigen-driven expansion was suggested because donor-specific Tregs expanded more than all Tregs in tolerant patients.

Profiling relied on immunoSEQ multiplex PCR, and the TCRdb table lists in-frame clones only, not all of them. The repertoire table contains approximately 6,400 clones. This clonotype originated in a human patient who received a combined kidney and bone marrow transplant. Some T cells could come from the graft donor. The chain carries TRBV5-1 and TRBJ2-3; D remains unclear. The specimen comprised CD8+ T cells from blood (PBMCs), sampled 12 months after the transplant. The CDR3 loop reads CASSLVRPPADTQYF. CDR3 DNA, as far as it was read: TGCGCCAGCAGCTTGGTCAGGCCCCCCGCAGATACG. The complete variable domain, with remaining parts taken from reference TRBV5-1 and TRBJ2-3, reads KAGVTQTPRYLIKTRGQQVTLSCSPISGHRSVSWYQQTPGQGLQFLFEYFSETQRNKGNFPGRFSGRQFSNSRSEMNVSTLELGDSALYLCASSLVRPPADTQYFGPGTRLTVL.